This TCR beta chain emerged from a study of blood T cell repertoires in COVID-19. Overall study context: COVID-19 samples, acute and convalescent, were from the United States, Italy and Spain. The analysed material was cDNA or gDNA that came from T cells, B-cell-depleted T cells, or PBMCs.

The CDR3 has 15 amino acids. Germline V gene data show CDR1 as SGHTA and CDR2 as FQGNSA. The V gene lost 5 bases and the J gene lost 0 bases, with 10 bases spanning the gap. How the authors handled the data: Reference gene primer amplification yielded estimated nucleated cell counts. Some clones are missing from TCRdb's copy, which holds only in-frame ones; the method was immunoSEQ multiplex PCR. Clone size and V and J calls were adopted from that table, with D and trimming inferred from the DNA. Here the sample spans about 90,000 clones, approximately 78% being singletons. J is TRBJ1-4 and V is TRBV7-2; D is ambiguous. Sequencing used peripheral blood. This TCR derives from a human donor in a cohort sampled during active COVID-19. The CDR3 spells CASSLDSATNEKLFF. CDR3 nucleotides: TGTGCCAGCAGCCTCGATTCGGCAACTAATGAAAAACTGTTTTTT.